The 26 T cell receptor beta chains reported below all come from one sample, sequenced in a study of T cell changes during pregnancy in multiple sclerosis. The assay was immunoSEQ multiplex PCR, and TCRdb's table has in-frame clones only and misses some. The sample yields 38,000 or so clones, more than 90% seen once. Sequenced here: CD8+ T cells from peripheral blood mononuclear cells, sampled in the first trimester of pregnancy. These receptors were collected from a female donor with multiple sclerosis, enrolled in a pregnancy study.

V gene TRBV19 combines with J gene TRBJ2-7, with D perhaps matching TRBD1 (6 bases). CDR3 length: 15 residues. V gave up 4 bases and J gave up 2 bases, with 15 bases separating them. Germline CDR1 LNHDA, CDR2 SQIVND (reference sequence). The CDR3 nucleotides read TGTGCCAGTAGTAGTGCTGGACAGCTAGCCTACGAGCAGTACTTC. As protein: CASSSAGQLAYEQYF.

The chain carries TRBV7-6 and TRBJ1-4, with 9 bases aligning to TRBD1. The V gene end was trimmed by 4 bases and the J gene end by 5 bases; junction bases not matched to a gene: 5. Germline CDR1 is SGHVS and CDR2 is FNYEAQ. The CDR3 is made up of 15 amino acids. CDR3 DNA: TGTGCCAGCAGCTCCCGGACAGGGGAGAATGAAAAACTGTTTTTT. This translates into CASSSRTGENEKLFF.

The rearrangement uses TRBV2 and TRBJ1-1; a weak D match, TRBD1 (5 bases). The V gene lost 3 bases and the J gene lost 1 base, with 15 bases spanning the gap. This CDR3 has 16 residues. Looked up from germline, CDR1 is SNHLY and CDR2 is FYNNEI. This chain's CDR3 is CASSEEQGWGNTEAFF. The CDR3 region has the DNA TGTGCCAGCAGTGAGGAGCAGGGTTGGGGGAACACTGAAGCTTTCTTT.

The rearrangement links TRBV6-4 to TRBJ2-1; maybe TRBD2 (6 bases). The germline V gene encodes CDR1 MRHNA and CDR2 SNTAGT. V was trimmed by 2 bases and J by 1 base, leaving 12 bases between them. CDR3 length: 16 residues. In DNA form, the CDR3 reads TGTGCCAGCAGTGACGTCGGGGGACTTTCCTACAATGAGCAGTTCTTC. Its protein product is CASSDVGGLSYNEQFF.

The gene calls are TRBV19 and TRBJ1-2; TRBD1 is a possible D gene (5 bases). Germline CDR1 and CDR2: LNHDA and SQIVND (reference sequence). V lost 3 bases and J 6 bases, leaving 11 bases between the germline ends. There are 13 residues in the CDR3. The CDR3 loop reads CASSISQVNGYTF. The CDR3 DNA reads TGTGCCAGTAGTATCTCACAGGTGAATGGCTACACCTTC. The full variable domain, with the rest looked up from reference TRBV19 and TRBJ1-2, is DGGITQSPKYLFRKEGQNVTLSCEQNLNHDAMYWYRQDPGQGLRLIYYSQIVNDFQKGDIAEGYSVSREKKESFPLTVTSAQKNPTAFYLCASSISQVNGYTFGSGTRLTVV.

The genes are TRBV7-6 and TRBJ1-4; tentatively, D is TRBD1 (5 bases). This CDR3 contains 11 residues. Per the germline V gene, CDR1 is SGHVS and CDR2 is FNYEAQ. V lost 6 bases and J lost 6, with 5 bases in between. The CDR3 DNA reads TGTGCCAGCAGGGGGCATGAAAAACTGTTTTTT. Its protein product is CASRGHEKLFF.

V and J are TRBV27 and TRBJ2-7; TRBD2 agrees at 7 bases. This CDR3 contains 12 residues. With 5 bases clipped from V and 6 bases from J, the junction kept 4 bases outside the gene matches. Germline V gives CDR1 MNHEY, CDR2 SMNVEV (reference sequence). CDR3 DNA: TGTGCCAGCAGTACGGGAGGTGGCGAGCAGTACTTC. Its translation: CASSTGGGEQYF.

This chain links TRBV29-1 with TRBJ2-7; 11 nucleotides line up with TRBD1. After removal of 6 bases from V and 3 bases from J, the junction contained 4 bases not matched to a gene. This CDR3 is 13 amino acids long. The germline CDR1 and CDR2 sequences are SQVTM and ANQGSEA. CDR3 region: CSVPGQGGYEQYF. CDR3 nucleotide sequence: TGCAGCGTCCCGGGACAGGGGGGCTACGAGCAGTACTTC.

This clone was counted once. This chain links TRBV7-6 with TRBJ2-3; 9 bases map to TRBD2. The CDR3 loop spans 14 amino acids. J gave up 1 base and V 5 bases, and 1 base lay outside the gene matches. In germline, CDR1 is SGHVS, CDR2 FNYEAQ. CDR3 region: CASSKRGGTDTQYF. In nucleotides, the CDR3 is TGTGCCAGCAGCAAGCGGGGGGGCACAGATACGCAGTATTTT.

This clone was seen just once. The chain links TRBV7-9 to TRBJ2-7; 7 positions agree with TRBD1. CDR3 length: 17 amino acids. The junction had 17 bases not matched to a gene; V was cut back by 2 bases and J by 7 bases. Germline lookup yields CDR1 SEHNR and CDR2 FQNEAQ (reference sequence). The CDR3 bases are TGTGCCAGCAGCTTACCGGTTCCGGGTCAGGGGGTTTGGGAGCAGTACTTC. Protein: CASSLPVPGQGVWEQYF. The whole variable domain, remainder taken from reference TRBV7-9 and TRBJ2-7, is DTGVSQNPRHKITKRGQNVTFRCDPISEHNRLYWYRQTLGQGPEFLTYFQNEAQLEKSRLLSDRFSAERPKGSFSTLEIQRTEQGDSAMYLCASSLPVPGQGVWEQYFGPGTRLTVT.

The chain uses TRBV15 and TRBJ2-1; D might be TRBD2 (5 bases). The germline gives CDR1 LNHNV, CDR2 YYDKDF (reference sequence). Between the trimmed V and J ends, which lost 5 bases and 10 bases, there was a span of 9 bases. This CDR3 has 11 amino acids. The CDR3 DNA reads TGTGCCACCAGCTATAGCGTCGAGCAGTTCTTC. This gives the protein CATSYSVEQFF. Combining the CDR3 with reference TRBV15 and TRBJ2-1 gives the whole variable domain DAMVIQNPRYQVTQFGKPVTLSCSQTLNHNVMYWYQQKSSQAPKLLFHYYDKDFNNEADTPDNFQSRRPNTSFCFLDIRSPGLGDTAMYLCATSYSVEQFFGPGTRLTVL.

The chain's CDR3 is CASSSGLAPSTDTQYF. CDR3 DNA sequence: TGTGCCAGCAGCTCGGGACTAGCGCCGAGCACAGATACGCAGTATTTT. The J gene is TRBJ2-3, the V gene TRBV9, with 10 bases that match TRBD2. Germline V gene sequence: CDR1 SGDLS, CDR2 YYNGEE. Trimming cost V 4 bases and J 0 bases; bases outside gene matches: 5. CDR3 length: 16 residues.

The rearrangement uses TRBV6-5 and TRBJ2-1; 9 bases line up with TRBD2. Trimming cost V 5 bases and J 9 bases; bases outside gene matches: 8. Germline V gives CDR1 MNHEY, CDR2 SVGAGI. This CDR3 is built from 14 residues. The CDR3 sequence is CASSPGLALFEQFF. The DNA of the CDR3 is TGTGCCAGCAGTCCCGGACTAGCGTTATTTGAGCAGTTCTTC.

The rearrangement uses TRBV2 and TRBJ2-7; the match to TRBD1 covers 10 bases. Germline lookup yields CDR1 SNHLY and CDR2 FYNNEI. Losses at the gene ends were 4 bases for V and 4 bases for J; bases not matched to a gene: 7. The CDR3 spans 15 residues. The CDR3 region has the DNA TGTGCCAGCAGTGCACAGACAGGGGGCCCTTACGAGCAGTACTTC. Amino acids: CASSAQTGGPYEQYF.

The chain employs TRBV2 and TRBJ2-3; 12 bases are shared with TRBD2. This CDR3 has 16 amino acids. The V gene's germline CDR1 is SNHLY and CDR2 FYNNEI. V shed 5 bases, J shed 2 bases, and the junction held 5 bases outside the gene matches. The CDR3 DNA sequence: TGTGCCAGCAGTCTAGCGGGGGGGACTATCACAGATACGCAGTATTTT. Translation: CASSLAGGTITDTQYF.

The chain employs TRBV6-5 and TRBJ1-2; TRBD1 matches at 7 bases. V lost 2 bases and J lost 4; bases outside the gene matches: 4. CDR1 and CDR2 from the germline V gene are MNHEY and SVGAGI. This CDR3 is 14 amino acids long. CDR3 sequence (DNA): TGTGCCAGCAGTTACACAGGGGCTGGCTATGGCTACACCTTC. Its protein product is CASSYTGAGYGYTF.

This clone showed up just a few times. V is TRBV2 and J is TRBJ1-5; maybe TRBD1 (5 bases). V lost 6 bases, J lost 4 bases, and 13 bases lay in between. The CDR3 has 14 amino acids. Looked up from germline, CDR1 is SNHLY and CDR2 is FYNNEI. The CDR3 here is CASSAGTDNQPQHF. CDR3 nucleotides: TGTGCCAGCAGCGCCGGGACTGATAATCAGCCCCAGCATTTT. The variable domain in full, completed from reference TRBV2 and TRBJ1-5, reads EPEVTQTPSHQVTQMGQEVILRCVPISNHLYFYWYRQILGQKVEFLVSFYNNEISEKSEIFDDQFSVERPDGSNFTLKIRSTKLEDSAMYFCASSAGTDNQPQHFGDGTRLSIL.

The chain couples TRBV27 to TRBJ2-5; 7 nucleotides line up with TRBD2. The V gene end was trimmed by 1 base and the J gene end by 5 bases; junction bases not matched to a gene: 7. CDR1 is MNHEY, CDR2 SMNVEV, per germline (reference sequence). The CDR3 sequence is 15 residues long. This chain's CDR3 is CASSLLGREGETQYF. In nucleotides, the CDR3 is TGTGCCAGCAGTTTATTGGGGAGGGAGGGGGAGACCCAGTACTTC.

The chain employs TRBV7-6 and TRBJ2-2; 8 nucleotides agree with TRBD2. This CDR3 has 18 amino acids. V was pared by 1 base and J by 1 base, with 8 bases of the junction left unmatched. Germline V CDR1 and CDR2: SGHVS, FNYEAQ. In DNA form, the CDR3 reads TGTGCCAGCAGCTTAGTCCCCGGGGGGGAGCTGAACACCGGGGAGCTGTTTTTT. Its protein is CASSLVPGGELNTGELFF.

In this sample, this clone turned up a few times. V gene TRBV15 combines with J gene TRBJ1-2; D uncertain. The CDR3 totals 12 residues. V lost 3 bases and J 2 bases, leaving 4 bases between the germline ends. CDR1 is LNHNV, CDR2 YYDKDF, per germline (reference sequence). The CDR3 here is CATSSGNYGYTF. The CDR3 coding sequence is TGTGCCACCAGCAGCGGGAACTATGGCTACACCTTC.

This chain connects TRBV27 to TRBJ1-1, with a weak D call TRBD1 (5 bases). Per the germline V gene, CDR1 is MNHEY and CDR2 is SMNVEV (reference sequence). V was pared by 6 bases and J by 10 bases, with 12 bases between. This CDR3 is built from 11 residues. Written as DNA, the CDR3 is TGTGCCAGCAGCCACGCCGGGGGAGCTTTCTTT. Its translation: CASSHAGGAFF.

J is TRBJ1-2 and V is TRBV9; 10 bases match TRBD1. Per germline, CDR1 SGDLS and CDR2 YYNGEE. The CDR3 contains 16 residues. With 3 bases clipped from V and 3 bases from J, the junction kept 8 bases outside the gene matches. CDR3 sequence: CASSAVAGTGDYGYTF. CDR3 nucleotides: TGTGCCAGCAGCGCGGTTGCCGGGACAGGGGACTATGGCTACACCTTC.

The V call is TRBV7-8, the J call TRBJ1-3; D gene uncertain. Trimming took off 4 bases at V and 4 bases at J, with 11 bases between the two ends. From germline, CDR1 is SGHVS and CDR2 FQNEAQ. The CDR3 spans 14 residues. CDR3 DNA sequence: TGTGCCAGCAGCTCCCCGGTTAGCGGAAACACCATATATTTT. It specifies CASSSPVSGNTIYF.

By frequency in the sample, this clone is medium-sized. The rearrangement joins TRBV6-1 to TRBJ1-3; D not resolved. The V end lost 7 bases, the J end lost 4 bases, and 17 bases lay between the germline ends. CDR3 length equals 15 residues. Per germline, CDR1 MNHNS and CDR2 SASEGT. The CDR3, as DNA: TGTGCCAGCACCCAAGAGGACCCGGGAGGAAACACCATATATTTT. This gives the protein CASTQEDPGGNTIYF.

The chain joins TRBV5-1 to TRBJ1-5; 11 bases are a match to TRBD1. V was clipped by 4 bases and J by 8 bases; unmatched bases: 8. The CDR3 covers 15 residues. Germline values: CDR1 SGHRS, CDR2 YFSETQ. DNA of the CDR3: TGCGCCAGCAGCCCCGGGACAGGGGGTATTGAGCCCCAGCATTTT. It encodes CASSPGTGGIEPQHF.

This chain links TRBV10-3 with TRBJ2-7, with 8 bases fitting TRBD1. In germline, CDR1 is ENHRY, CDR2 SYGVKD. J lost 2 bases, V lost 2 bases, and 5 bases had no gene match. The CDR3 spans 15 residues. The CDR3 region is CAISEEQGETYEQYF. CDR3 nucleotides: TGTGCCATCAGTGAGGAACAGGGGGAGACCTACGAGCAGTACTTC.